Each of the 16 T cell receptor beta chains below was sequenced from the same sample in a study of cytomegalovirus exposure and HLA in healthy donors. 13 Jbeta primers and 60 Vbeta primers were used for the PCR. TCRdb's copy holds only in-frame clones and misses some; the assay was immunoSEQ multiplex PCR. The sample consists of about 130,000 clones, approximately 64% of them appearing once. Sequenced sample: PBMCs. These receptor sequences come from a middle-aged woman in good health and CMV-seronegative.

V usage is TRBV9 and J usage is TRBJ2-1, with D perhaps TRBD2 (6 bases). From germline, CDR1 is SGDLS and CDR2 YYNGEE. This CDR3 spans 13 amino acids. Trimming pared 4 bases from V and 12 bases from J, leaving 17 bases between. The CDR3 nucleotides are TGTGCCAGCAGCTCTCCCTGGGACTTTGGGCAGTTCTTC. This translates into CASSSPWDFGQFF.

This rearrangement joins TRBV4-1 to TRBJ2-7; the D gene is possibly TRBD2 (5 bases). Trimming removed 1 base at V and 0 bases at J, with 10 bases between. CDR3 length equals 15 residues. Germline assignment: CDR1 MGHRA and CDR2 YSYEKL. This chain's CDR3 is CASSQAPGGSYEQYF. Here the CDR3 DNA reads TGCGCCAGCAGCCAAGCCCCCGGAGGCTCCTACGAGCAGTACTTC.

This chain uses TRBV10-2 with TRBJ1-5; 7 bases align to TRBD1. The junction had 6 bases not matched to a gene; V was cut back by 3 bases and J by 7 bases. Germline CDR1 is WSHSY and CDR2 is SAAADI. The CDR3 consists of 14 residues. CDR3: CASSDRQGYQPQHF. The CDR3 nucleotides read TGCGCCAGCAGTGACAGACAGGGCTACCAGCCCCAGCATTTT.

The rearrangement links TRBV5-1 to TRBJ2-1; 9 nucleotides agree with TRBD2. The CDR3 extends over 14 amino acids. Looked up from germline, CDR1 is SGHRS and CDR2 is YFSETQ. The ends lost 2 bases at V and 10 bases at J; junction bases unmatched: 7. CDR3 region: CASSFSTSGKEQFF. The CDR3 nucleotides are TGCGCCAGCAGCTTCTCGACTAGCGGCAAAGAGCAGTTCTTC.

The chain links TRBV19 to TRBJ1-2, with a weak D call TRBD1 (5 bases). CDR1 LNHDA and CDR2 SQIVND come from the germline V gene (reference sequence). Deletions cut 3 bases from V and 8 bases from J, with 25 bases between. The CDR3 has 17 residues. DNA of the CDR3: TGTGCCAGTAGTATCCCGCCTAACCGGACACCTAGGGAAGGCTACACCTTC. Protein product: CASSIPPNRTPREGYTF.

V usage is TRBV5-1 and J usage is TRBJ2-3, with a tentative D call TRBD1 (5 bases). This CDR3 is 15 amino acids long. Trimming shortened V by 0 bases and J by 2 bases, and 10 bases separated the two germline ends. Germline assignment: CDR1 SGHRS and CDR2 YFSETQ. CDR3 nucleotides: TGCGCCAGCAGCTTGGGCAGGGCCCCCACAGATACGCAGTATTTT. Amino acid sequence: CASSLGRAPTDTQYF.

The chain carries TRBV7-2 and TRBJ1-5, with TRBD1 matching 7 bases. J gave up 4 bases and V 5 bases, and 5 bases lay outside the gene matches. The length of the CDR3 is 14 residues. Germline loops: CDR1 SGHTA, CDR2 FQGNSA. CDR3 protein: CASSPGTANQPQHF. DNA of the CDR3: TGTGCCAGCAGCCCTGGGACAGCTAATCAGCCCCAGCATTTT.

The chain has TRBV5-1 and TRBJ2-7, with a possible D match to TRBD1 (5 bases). V was clipped by 2 bases and J by 2 bases, with 14 bases between them. Germline V CDR1 and CDR2: SGHRS, YFSETQ. There are 15 residues in the CDR3. The CDR3 DNA sequence: TGCGCCAGCAGCTTATCAGGGAACCCCGCCTACGAGCAGTACTTC. Its protein product is CASSLSGNPAYEQYF.

The chain recombines TRBV6-4 with TRBJ2-1; 11 nucleotides align to TRBD2. Unmatched junction bases numbered 7, after V lost 2 bases and J lost 7 bases. This CDR3 is 16 amino acids long. Germline CDR1 MRHNA, CDR2 SNTAGT. The CDR3 sequence: CASSDTTSGAVNEQFF. The DNA of the CDR3 is TGTGCCAGCAGTGACACGACTAGCGGGGCGGTGAATGAGCAGTTCTTC.

This clone was seen once. The gene calls are TRBV18 and TRBJ1-2; TRBD1 matches at 10 bases. Germline V gene lookup returns CDR1 KGHSH and CDR2 LQKENI. After removal of 4 bases from V and 14 bases from J, the junction contained 7 bases not matched to a gene. The CDR3 spans 12 residues. This chain's CDR3 is CASSLETGGHTF. The CDR3 DNA reads as TGTGCCAGCTCACTTGAGACAGGGGGCCATACCTTC.

The table lists this clone with a few counts. J is TRBJ2-5 and V is TRBV19; 8 bases line up with TRBD2. Germline V lookup: CDR1 LNHDA, CDR2 SQIVND (reference sequence). This CDR3 region has 13 residues. V was clipped by 6 bases and J by 3 bases; unmatched bases: 3. DNA of the CDR3: TGTGCCAGTAGGGGACTAGTAGAAGAGACCCAGTACTTC. This sequence encodes CASRGLVEETQYF.

In this sample, this clone turned up a few times. V is TRBV7-6 and J is TRBJ2-5, with 8 bases aligning to TRBD1. The V segment lost 2 bases and the J segment 5 bases; nucleotides outside the gene matches: 4. This CDR3 has 14 amino acids. CDR1 and CDR2 (germline): SGHVS, FNYEAQ. CDR3 sequence: CASSLNHRGETQYF. For the CDR3, the DNA is TGTGCCAGCAGCTTAAACCACAGGGGGGAGACCCAGTACTTC.

The V call is TRBV19, the J call TRBJ1-6; D is ambiguous. The germline V and J ends were trimmed by 4 bases and 5 bases, with 12 bases remaining between them. CDR1 and CDR2 from the germline V gene are LNHDA and SQIVND (reference sequence). The CDR3 has 15 residues. The CDR3 coding sequence is TGTGCCAGTAGTAAGCGGACGGAAGATAATTCACCCCTCCACTTT. It encodes CASSKRTEDNSPLHF.

The chain uses TRBV27 and TRBJ1-2, with 8 bases identical to TRBD1. The germline gives CDR1 MNHEY, CDR2 SMNVEV (reference sequence). V trimming: 5 bases; J trimming: 4 bases; junction bases outside the gene matches: 9. The CDR3 contains 15 residues. The CDR3 spells CASSQFHRGGYGYTF. The CDR3 nucleotides are TGTGCCAGCAGTCAATTCCACAGGGGGGGCTATGGCTACACCTTC.

This chain links TRBV28 with TRBJ1-5, with D perhaps matching TRBD1 (5 bases). This CDR3 contains 16 residues. Trimming left V 7 bases short and J 1 base short, with 17 bases between. Germline V gives CDR1 MDHEN, CDR2 SYDVKM. CDR3 coding DNA: TGTGCCAGCACCCCTGGGGGGGGTAGAAGCAATCAGCCCCAGCATTTT. The encoded protein is CASTPGGGRSNQPQHF.

CDR3 DNA sequence: TGTGCCAGCATTCCCGCCTCCCAGGGGGTGGGAGAGACCCAGTACTTC. It yields the protein CASIPASQGVGETQYF. The J gene is TRBJ2-5, the V gene TRBV7-8; the match to TRBD1 covers 7 bases. The ends lost 7 bases at V and 4 bases at J; junction bases unmatched: 15. Germline-derived CDR1 and CDR2 are SGHVS and FQNEAQ. This CDR3 has 16 residues.